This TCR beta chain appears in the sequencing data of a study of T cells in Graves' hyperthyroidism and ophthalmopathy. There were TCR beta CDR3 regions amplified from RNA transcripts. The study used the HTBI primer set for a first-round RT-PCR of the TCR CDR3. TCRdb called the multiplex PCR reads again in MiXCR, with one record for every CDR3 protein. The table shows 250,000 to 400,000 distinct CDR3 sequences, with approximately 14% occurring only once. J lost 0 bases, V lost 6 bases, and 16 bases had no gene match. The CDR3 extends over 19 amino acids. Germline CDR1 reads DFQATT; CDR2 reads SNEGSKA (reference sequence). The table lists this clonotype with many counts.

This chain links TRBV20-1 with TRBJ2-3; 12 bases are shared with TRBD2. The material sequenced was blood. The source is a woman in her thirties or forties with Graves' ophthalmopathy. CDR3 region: CSADLAATSGRASTDTQYF. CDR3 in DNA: TGCAGTGCCGACCTAGCGGCGACTAGCGGGAGAGCTAGCACAGATACGCAGTATTTT.